The 3 T cell receptor beta chains below all came from one sample that was sequenced in a study of blood T cell repertoires in COVID-19. Clones were sequenced by immunoSEQ multiplex PCR, and TCRdb holds only the in-frame ones, with some missing. This sample has around 220,000 clones, with almost 90% found just once. Sequencing was done on a sample of PBMCs or T cells enriched from blood (not recorded which). The receptors were sampled from a woman aged 45-65 years with acute COVID-19.

The DNA for the CDR3 is TGTGCCAGCAGCCCGGACACACGCACAGATACGCAGTATTTT. Encoded protein: CASSPDTRTDTQYF. The chain couples TRBV7-3 to TRBJ2-3, with a weak D call TRBD1 (5 bases). The CDR3 loop spans 14 amino acids. The germline CDR1 and CDR2 sequences are SGHTA and FQGTGA. V was cut by 5 bases and J by 1 base, with 10 bases left in between.

J is TRBJ1-2 and V is TRBV5-6; D not resolved. Germline CDR1 is SGHDT and CDR2 is YYEEEE. The CDR3 contains 15 residues. Trimming cost V 0 bases and J 3 bases, with 12 bases left between them. DNA for the CDR3: TGTGCCAGCAGCTTGGATCCCGACTGGCACTATGGCTACACCTTC. Translation: CASSLDPDWHYGYTF. Using reference TRBV5-6 and TRBJ1-2 for the parts outside the CDR3, the full variable domain is DAGVTQSPTHLIKTRGQQVTLRCSPKSGHDTVSWYQQALGQGPQFIFQYYEEEERQRGNFPDRFSGHQFPNYSSELNVNALLLGDSALYLCASSLDPDWHYGYTFGSGTRLTVV.

The chain has TRBV7-9 and TRBJ2-5; no definite D call. The length of the CDR3 is 14 residues. V was trimmed by 6 bases and J by 0 bases, leaving 11 bases between them. Germline V gives CDR1 SEHNR, CDR2 FQNEAQ (reference sequence). The CDR3 nucleotides are TGTGCCAGCAGAAGCAGAGCGAACCAAGAGACCCAGTACTTC. Its protein product is CASRSRANQETQYF. Full variable domain (missing parts from reference TRBV7-9 and TRBJ2-5): DTGVSQNPRHKITKRGQNVTFRCDPISEHNRLYWYRQTLGQGPEFLTYFQNEAQLEKSRLLSDRFSAERPKGSFSTLEIQRTEQGDSAMYLCASRSRANQETQYFGPGTRLLVL.